These 25 T cell receptor beta chains came from one sample sequenced in a study of regulatory T cells in long-lasting Graves disease. Time point indicated: persistent/refractory GD, antithyroid drugs over 5 years with positive TRAb. RNA from PBMCs was the source of the TCR library. Construction of TCR beta libraries relied on iRepertoire HTBI primers and on Arm-PCR targeting CDR3 regions. TCRdb itself ran the multiplex PCR reads through MiXCR, one entry per CDR3 protein. This sample has roughly 400,000 distinct CDR3 sequences; under 25% occur once, and the top ten carry about 13%. This material consisted of peripheral blood mononuclear cells (PBMCs), taken when the disease was refractory, from a patient treated with antithyroid drugs. Receptor source: a female donor with Graves disease.

This clonotype was detected a few times. V usage is TRBV3-1 and J usage is TRBJ2-7, with a possible D match to TRBD2 (5 bases). Germline values: CDR1 LGHDT, CDR2 YNNKEL (reference sequence). This CDR3 has 15 amino acids. V gave up 1 base and J gave up 3 bases, with 13 bases separating them. CDR3 region: CASSQGAGVYYEQYF. CDR3 nucleotide sequence: TGTGCCAGCAGCCAAGGGGCCGGGGTGTACTACGAGCAGTACTTC.

This rearrangement joins TRBV7-9 to TRBJ1-5; 7 bases are a match to TRBD1. The CDR3 is 15 amino acids. Germline CDR1 SEHNR, CDR2 FQNEAQ (reference sequence). Germline trimming cut 1 base from V and 4 bases from J; bases unmatched to any gene: 4. The CDR3 reads CASSLEQGINQPQHF. As DNA, the CDR3 is TGTGCCAGCAGCTTAGAACAGGGGATAAATCAGCCCCAGCATTTT. Combining the CDR3 with reference TRBV7-9 and TRBJ1-5 gives the whole variable domain DTGVSQNPRHKITKRGQNVTFRCDPISEHNRLYWYRQTLGQGPEFLTYFQNEAQLEKSRLLSDRFSAERPKGSFSTLEIQRTEQGDSAMYLCASSLEQGINQPQHFGDGTRLSIL.

The chain employs TRBV11-2 and TRBJ2-7; D is uncertain. Germline values: CDR1 SGHAT, CDR2 FQNNGV. The V end lost 0 bases, the J end lost 3 bases, and 15 bases lay between the germline ends. The CDR3 consists of 16 residues. The CDR3 DNA follows: TGTGCCAGCAGCTTAGATACTACCCCCTCTTACTACGAGCAGTACTTC. Translated: CASSLDTTPSYYEQYF.

This clonotype was detected only a few times. The J gene is TRBJ1-5, the V gene TRBV7-9; D perhaps matches TRBD1 (5 bases). CDR3 length: 16 amino acids. Germline values: CDR1 SEHNR, CDR2 FQNEAQ (reference sequence). V was pared by 5 bases and J by 0 bases, with 14 bases between. CDR3 protein: CASSPYGGDSNQPQHF. The DNA of the CDR3 is TGTGCCAGCAGCCCCTACGGGGGAGATAGCAATCAGCCCCAGCATTTT.

This clonotype came up many times. The V and J genes are TRBV15 and TRBJ2-5; 8 bases are shared with TRBD2. Germline loops: CDR1 LNHNV, CDR2 YYDKDF (reference sequence). The V gene end was trimmed by 1 base and the J gene end by 1 base; junction bases not matched to a gene: 20. The CDR3 sequence is 21 residues long. This chain's CDR3 is CATSRAPGSRMSSGPQETQYF. CDR3 bases: TGTGCCACCAGCAGAGCTCCCGGCAGCCGGATGTCTAGCGGGCCCCAAGAGACCCAGTACTTC. Full variable domain (missing parts from reference TRBV15 and TRBJ2-5): DAMVIQNPRYQVTQFGKPVTLSCSQTLNHNVMYWYQQKSSQAPKLLFHYYDKDFNNEADTPDNFQSRRPNTSFCFLDIRSPGLGDTAMYLCATSRAPGSRMSSGPQETQYFGPGTRLLVL.

This clonotype was seen only a few times. In this CDR3 the conserved last residue, phenylalanine or tryptophan, is missing, so a read error is likely. This chain joins TRBV28 and TRBJ2-5; TRBD2 agrees at 9 bases. Germline V gene lookup returns CDR1 MDHEN and CDR2 SYDVKM. The V and J ends lost 4 bases and 1 base, in that order; junction bases with no gene match: 1. The CDR3 has 14 amino acids. DNA of the CDR3: TGTGCCAGCAGTTCTAGCGGGACCCAAGAGACCCAGTACCTC. Amino acid sequence: CASSSSGTQETQYL.

This clonotype was detected ten times or more. The chain carries TRBV28 and TRBJ1-5; the D gene is possibly TRBD1 (6 bases). Germline lookup yields CDR1 MDHEN and CDR2 SYDVKM. The CDR3 consists of 15 residues. V gave up 6 bases and J gave up 7 bases, with 19 bases separating them. The CDR3 loop is CASRSTRGARQPQHF. The CDR3 DNA sequence: TGTGCCAGCAGGTCAACTAGGGGGGCACGGCAGCCCCAGCATTTT.

This clonotype came up many times. The chain uses TRBV11-2 and TRBJ1-6; unclear D gene. Deletions cut 1 base from V and 2 bases from J, with 0 bases between. The CDR3 has 13 amino acids. Germline lookup yields CDR1 SGHAT and CDR2 FQNNGV. The CDR3: CASSLAYNSPLHF. CDR3 coding DNA: TGTGCCAGCAGCTTAGCCTATAATTCACCCCTCCACTTT.

The chain links TRBV18 to TRBJ2-1; 11 bases align to TRBD2. Germline lookup yields CDR1 KGHSH and CDR2 LQKENI. J was trimmed by 8 bases and V by 6 bases; bases with no gene match: 6. The CDR3 sequence is 14 residues long. CDR3 in amino acids: CASSLAGGDDEQFF. Here the CDR3 DNA reads TGTGCCAGCTCTCTAGCGGGAGGAGACGATGAGCAGTTCTTC.

This clonotype has at least ten counts. The chain joins TRBV28 to TRBJ1-5, with TRBD1 matching 7 bases. After removal of 6 bases from V and 3 bases from J, the junction contained 5 bases not matched to a gene. The CDR3 is 14 residues long. Per germline, CDR1 MDHEN and CDR2 SYDVKM. In DNA form, the CDR3 reads TGTGCCAGCAGCCAGGGGGGCACCAATCAGCCCCAGCATTTT. This sequence encodes CASSQGGTNQPQHF.

This clonotype has ten or more counts. This chain joins TRBV28 and TRBJ2-7; D call uncertain. This CDR3 is built from 12 residues. V was pared by 3 bases and J by 3 bases, with 6 bases between. Looked up from germline, CDR1 is MDHEN and CDR2 is SYDVKM. As DNA, the CDR3 is TGTGCCAGCAGTTTCGAGTACTACGAGCAGTACTTC. It codes for CASSFEYYEQYF.

In nucleotides, the CDR3 is TGTGCCAGCAGTTACACTAGCGGGGTTTCCTACGAGCAGTACTTC. Protein product: CASSYTSGVSYEQYF. This chain connects TRBV27 to TRBJ2-7, with 10 bases matching TRBD2. Germline-derived CDR1 and CDR2 are MNHEY and SMNVEV (reference sequence). The CDR3 covers 15 residues. Trimming at V came to 4 bases and at J to 1 base, leaving 4 bases not matched to a gene.

This clonotype was seen repeatedly, ten times or more. The genes are TRBV20-1 and TRBJ2-2; TRBD2 might be the D (5 bases). The CDR3 is made up of 12 amino acids. Germline values: CDR1 DFQATT, CDR2 SNEGSKA (reference sequence). V lost 6 bases to trimming and J lost 4 bases, with 9 bases between them. For the CDR3, the DNA is TGCAGTGCAAGGACTGCCACCGGGGAGCTGTTTTTT. Residues: CSARTATGELFF.

For this clonotype: One base away lies a much larger clone, so this may be a sequencing read error. The CDR3 reads CTSSRGQAYEQYF. The CDR3 DNA reads TGTACCAGCAGCCGCGGACAAGCCTACGAGCAGTACTTC. The gene calls are TRBV3-1 and TRBJ2-7, with D maybe TRBD1 (5 bases). CDR3 length: 13 residues. Germline CDR1 reads LGHDT; CDR2 reads YNNKEL (reference sequence).

This clonotype was observed many times. The chain is built from TRBV5-1 and TRBJ1-1, with D maybe TRBD1 (5 bases). Per the germline V gene, CDR1 is SGHRS and CDR2 is YFSETQ. The CDR3 consists of 13 residues. The V gene lost 6 bases and the J gene lost 1 base, with 10 bases spanning the gap. CDR3 region: CASTRQPNTEAFF. CDR3 in DNA: TGCGCCAGCACACGACAGCCGAACACTGAAGCTTTCTTT.

V usage is TRBV27 and J usage is TRBJ2-7; TRBD2 matches at 13 bases. The CDR3 loop spans 15 amino acids. Germline values: CDR1 MNHEY, CDR2 SMNVEV (reference sequence). V shed 5 bases, J shed 5 bases, and the junction held 6 bases outside the gene matches. The CDR3 DNA follows: TGTGCCAGCAGTACCCGGACTAGCGGGAGAGACGAGCAGTACTTC. As protein: CASSTRTSGRDEQYF.

The rearrangement links TRBV3-1 to TRBJ2-6; 9 positions match TRBD1. The CDR3 covers 19 residues. The V gene end was trimmed by 1 base and the J gene end by 0 bases; junction bases not matched to a gene: 7. Germline CDR1 LGHDT, CDR2 YNNKEL (reference sequence). The CDR3 region has the DNA TGTGCCAGCAGCCAAGTCCGGGACAGGGTGAGCTCTGGGGCCAACGTCCTGACTTTC. Translated: CASSQVRDRVSSGANVLTF. Full variable domain (outside the CDR3, taken from reference TRBV3-1 and TRBJ2-6): DTAVSQTPKYLVTQMGNDKSIKCEQNLGHDTMYWYKQDSKKFLKIMFSYNNKELIINETVPNRFSPKSPDKAHLNLHINSLELGDSAVYFCASSQVRDRVSSGANVLTFGAGSRLTVL.

The chain links TRBV3-1 to TRBJ2-5, with TRBD2 matching 7 bases. Germline-derived CDR1 and CDR2 are LGHDT and YNNKEL (reference sequence). The CDR3 loop spans 15 amino acids. V dropped 1 base and J dropped 6; count of bases not matched to a gene: 8. CDR3 protein: CASSQVGGSVKTQYF. In nucleotides, the CDR3 is TGTGCCAGCAGCCAAGTAGGCGGGAGCGTAAAGACCCAGTACTTC.

V is TRBV27 and J is TRBJ2-7; 8 bases match TRBD2. This CDR3 comprises 17 residues. Germline CDR1 and CDR2: MNHEY and SMNVEV (reference sequence). V gave up 4 bases and J gave up 1 base; unmatched junction bases: 12. The CDR3 coding sequence is TGTGCCAGCAGTTCTAGAAGTAGCGGGATACTTTCCTACGAGCAGTACTTC. It specifies CASSSRSSGILSYEQYF.

The sample holds many counts of this clonotype. The chain is built from TRBV2 and TRBJ2-7, with a weak D call TRBD2 (6 bases). The germline V gene encodes CDR1 SNHLY and CDR2 FYNNEI. The CDR3 is made up of 14 amino acids. V was clipped by 3 bases and J by 4 bases, with 13 bases between them. CDR3 protein: CASSEGRNKYEQYF. In DNA form, the CDR3 reads TGTGCCAGCAGTGAGGGGAGGAACAAGTACGAGCAGTACTTC.

This clonotype was picked up a small number of times. The CDR3 DNA reads TGCAGCGTTGAAGAATACGGACAGGGGGCGACAGATACGCAGTATTTT. Protein product: CSVEEYGQGATDTQYF. V usage is TRBV29-1 and J usage is TRBJ2-3; TRBD1 aligns across 11 bases. Germline values: CDR1 SQVTM, CDR2 ANQGSEA. After removal of 0 bases from V and 3 bases from J, the junction contained 5 bases not matched to a gene. This CDR3 is built from 16 residues.

In this sample, this clonotype turned up a few times. The V gene is TRBV28, the J gene TRBJ2-1, with 8 bases identical to TRBD2. The germline V gene has CDR1 MDHEN and CDR2 SYDVKM. V was pared by 3 bases and J by 4 bases, with 11 bases of the junction left unmatched. The CDR3 is made up of 17 amino acids. CDR3 in amino acids: CASSLPGTRPMYNEQFF. DNA for the CDR3: TGTGCCAGCAGTTTGCCAGGGACTAGACCTATGTACAATGAGCAGTTCTTC.

V is TRBV10-3 and J is TRBJ2-1; 10 nucleotides match TRBD1. This CDR3 has 15 residues. CDR1 and CDR2 from the germline V gene are ENHRY and SYGVKD. Trimming removed 6 bases from V and 7 bases from J; junction bases left unmatched: 9. In DNA, the CDR3 is TGTGCCATCAGAGACGGGACAGGGGCGATGAATGAGCAGTTCTTC. As protein: CAIRDGTGAMNEQFF.

Ten or more counts support this clonotype. This chain links TRBV11-2 with TRBJ2-5, with a possible D match to TRBD2 (5 bases). This CDR3 has 15 amino acids. Germline V gene data show CDR1 as SGHAT and CDR2 as FQNNGV. V gave up 2 bases and J gave up 5 bases, with 15 bases separating them. CDR3 bases: TGTGCCAGCAGCTTATCACTCGGGATGGGGGAGACCCAGTACTTC. The encoded protein is CASSLSLGMGETQYF.

This clonotype turned up a few times. The chain couples TRBV20-1 to TRBJ2-7; the match to TRBD2 covers 14 bases. The CDR3 loop spans 18 amino acids. Germline V gene data show CDR1 as DFQATT and CDR2 as SNEGSKA (reference sequence). The junction had 11 bases not matched to a gene; V was cut back by 1 base and J by 3 bases. This chain's CDR3 is CSARGPWTSGRRGYEQYF. CDR3 DNA: TGCAGTGCTAGAGGACCTTGGACTAGCGGGAGGCGGGGCTACGAGCAGTACTTC.